Shown below are 22 T cell receptor beta chains from a single sample sequenced in a study of regulatory T cells in long-lasting Graves disease. Assembly of TCR beta libraries relied on iRepertoire HTBI primers together with Arm-PCR of CDR3 regions. TCRdb re-called the multiplex PCR reads through MiXCR, storing one row per CDR3 protein. The sample consists of some 560,000 distinct CDR3 sequences, 16% of them appearing once. This sample's time point: newly diagnosed GD, antithyroid drugs for less than 3 months. There was RNA extracted from PBMCs, and the TCR library was made from it. Another study also made use of these data, one on T cells in Graves' hyperthyroidism and ophthalmopathy.

Sample: peripheral blood mononuclear cells (PBMCs), taken at new diagnosis, from a patient treated with antithyroid drugs. The receptors were sampled from a woman aged 35-65 years with Graves disease.

This clonotype was counted ten times or more. The V call is TRBV6-9, the J call TRBJ1-1; no firm D call. Germline assignment: CDR1 MNHGY and CDR2 SVAAGI. The CDR3 sequence is 11 residues long. The V gene lost 3 bases and the J gene lost 6 bases, with 5 bases spanning the gap. As DNA, the CDR3 is TGTGCCAGCAGTTACGGATCTGAAGCTTTCTTT. It encodes CASSYGSEAFF.

This clonotype was counted many times. This rearrangement joins TRBV6-1 to TRBJ2-3, with D possibly TRBD1 on 6 matching bases. V was shortened by 4 bases and J by 1 base, with 12 bases between the two germline ends. The CDR3 totals 15 residues. Germline V gene lookup returns CDR1 MNHNS and CDR2 SASEGT. Written as DNA, the CDR3 is TGTGCCAGCAGTGTAACAGGGCTGGGCACAGATACGCAGTATTTT. Protein product: CASSVTGLGTDTQYF.

The table lists this clonotype with many counts. J is TRBJ2-1 and V is TRBV28, with D possibly matching TRBD1 (7 bases). There are 15 residues in the CDR3. The ends were cut back, 8 bases at V and 5 bases at J, with 19 bases in the middle. The germline gives CDR1 MDHEN, CDR2 SYDVKM. The CDR3: CASFAPGGSNNEQFF. CDR3 in DNA: TGTGCCAGCTTTGCTCCAGGGGGGTCGAACAATGAGCAGTTCTTC.

The table lists this clonotype with many counts. The chain carries TRBV3-1 and TRBJ1-5; D gene uncertain. CDR3 size: 14 residues. Germline V gene data show CDR1 as LGHDT and CDR2 as YNNKEL (reference sequence). Between the trimmed V and J ends, which lost 1 base and 0 bases, there was a span of 4 bases. The CDR3 spells CASSQGHSNQPQHF. CDR3 DNA sequence: TGTGCCAGCAGCCAAGGTCATAGCAATCAGCCCCAGCATTTT.

This clonotype was observed at least ten times. This chain connects TRBV20-1 to TRBJ2-3; 7 nucleotides match TRBD2. V was pared by 6 bases and J by 3 bases, with 9 bases of the junction left unmatched. Germline V lookup: CDR1 DFQATT, CDR2 SNEGSKA (reference sequence). The CDR3 has 14 amino acids. The CDR3 sequence: CSANPWGGTDTQYF. The CDR3 DNA follows: TGCAGTGCCAACCCGTGGGGGGGGACAGATACGCAGTATTTT.

This chain links TRBV6-1 with TRBJ2-7; TRBD1 aligns across 10 bases. The CDR3 spans 16 residues. Trimming took 5 bases from V and 4 from J; bases not matched to a gene: 11. Germline values: CDR1 MNHNS, CDR2 SASEGT. The CDR3 DNA reads as TGTGCCAGCAGTACCAGACGGGGACAGGGGTTTTACGAGCAGTACTTC. Protein sequence: CASSTRRGQGFYEQYF.

A few counts support this clonotype. The chain employs TRBV6-1 and TRBJ1-6, with 7 bases that match TRBD1. The CDR3 loop spans 16 amino acids. V lost 3 bases, J lost 6 bases, and 8 bases stayed unmatched. CDR1 and CDR2 (germline): MNHNS, SASEGT. The CDR3 DNA sequence: TGTGCCAGCAGTGATGGAATAGGGGGCCCTAATTCACCCCTCCACTTT. Its protein is CASSDGIGGPNSPLHF.

This chain connects TRBV5-1 to TRBJ1-1; D uncertain. V dropped 0 bases and J dropped 6 bases, with 12 bases sitting between them. The germline V gene encodes CDR1 SGHRS and CDR2 YFSETQ. The CDR3 has 14 residues. The DNA of the CDR3 is TGCGCCAGCAGCTTGGGGGTCGGGTCGTCTGAAGCTTTCTTT. Its protein is CASSLGVGSSEAFF.

This rearrangement joins TRBV7-3 to TRBJ2-1, with 10 nucleotides matching TRBD2. The CDR3 contains 16 residues. In germline, CDR1 is SGHTA, CDR2 FQGTGA. Trimming removed 0 bases from V and 6 bases from J; junction bases left unmatched: 5. The CDR3 sequence is CASSLTLASGSNEQFF. The CDR3 region has the DNA TGTGCCAGCAGCTTAACGTTGGCTAGCGGGAGCAATGAGCAGTTCTTC.

The chain combines TRBV19 with TRBJ2-6; 9 nucleotides agree with TRBD1. This CDR3 is 18 amino acids long. V gave up 4 bases and J gave up 2 bases; unmatched junction bases: 9. Germline V gives CDR1 LNHDA, CDR2 SQIVND (reference sequence). The CDR3: CASSKTQGARPGANVLTF. CDR3 nucleotides: TGTGCCAGTAGTAAAACACAGGGGGCGCGTCCTGGGGCCAACGTCCTGACTTTC.

This clonotype was picked up many times. V gene TRBV5-6 combines with J gene TRBJ2-7; D possibly corresponds to TRBD1 (7 bases). Germline V gene sequence: CDR1 SGHDT, CDR2 YYEEEE. V dropped 4 bases and J dropped 0 bases, with 11 bases sitting between them. The CDR3 length is 14 residues. CDR3 protein: CASSTQGGSYEQYF. CDR3 DNA sequence: TGTGCCAGCAGCACCCAGGGGGGCTCCTACGAGCAGTACTTC.

As for this clonotype: Given a much more abundant clone one base away, this may be a read error. The CDR3 sequence is CASSGSAGSGNYGYTF. The DNA of the CDR3 is TGTGCCAGCAGTGGAAGCGCGGGCAGTGGAAACTATGGCTACACCTTC. This chain uses TRBV2 with TRBJ1-2; no clear D. Germline V gene lookup returns CDR1 SNHLY and CDR2 FYNNEI. This CDR3 has 16 amino acids. V shed 4 bases and J shed 2 bases, with 17 bases lying between them.

This clonotype was detected ten times or more. The genes are TRBV11-2 and TRBJ2-1; D call uncertain. There are 13 residues in the CDR3. The germline V and J ends were trimmed by 0 bases and 4 bases, with 4 bases remaining between them. Germline CDR1 SGHAT, CDR2 FQNNGV. In nucleotides, the CDR3 is TGTGCCAGCAGCTTAGACCAGTACAATGAGCAGTTCTTC. It encodes CASSLDQYNEQFF.

This clonotype was seen only a few times. This sequence may be a read error, since a much larger clone differs from it by one base. The V and J genes are TRBV11-2 and TRBJ2-7; the D call may be TRBD1 or TRBD2 (5 bases each). Germline V CDR1 and CDR2: SGHAT, FQNNGV. Trimming pared 4 bases from V and 8 bases from J, leaving 18 bases between. The CDR3 loop spans 14 amino acids. The CDR3 DNA follows: TGTGCCAGCAGCTGGTCGGGTGGGGGTAACAAGCAGTACTTC. Translated: CASSWSGGGNKQYF.

Regarding this clonotype: It is likely a read error: a sequence one base away is far more abundant. This chain connects TRBV28 to TRBJ2-7; a possible D gene is TRBD2 (6 bases). Germline V gives CDR1 MDHEN, CDR2 SYDVKM. V was clipped by 2 bases and J by 0 bases, with 8 bases between them. CDR3 length equals 14 residues. CDR3 loop: CASSLAGYSYEQYF. The DNA for the CDR3 is TGTGCCAGCAGTTTAGCGGGGTACTCCTACGAGCAGTACTTC.

This clonotype occurred many times. This rearrangement joins TRBV3-1 to TRBJ2-2, with D uncertain. The CDR3 spans 15 residues. V was clipped by 0 bases and J by 6 bases, with 11 bases between them. From germline, CDR1 is LGHDT and CDR2 YNNKEL (reference sequence). CDR3 amino acids: CASSQDLQGAGELFF. CDR3 nucleotides: TGTGCCAGCAGCCAAGATCTGCAAGGCGCCGGGGAGCTGTTTTTT.

This clonotype was counted many times. The rearrangement links TRBV28 to TRBJ1-5, with D possibly being TRBD1 (5 bases). The germline V and J ends were trimmed by 6 bases and 6 bases, with 24 bases remaining between them. CDR3 length equals 17 residues. The germline V gene has CDR1 MDHEN and CDR2 SYDVKM. Written as DNA, the CDR3 is TGTGCCAGCAGCCTATCGAATCGAAGGGACGGCGGTCAGCCCCAGCATTTT. It translates to CASSLSNRRDGGQPQHF. Variable domain in full (rest from reference TRBV28 and TRBJ1-5): DVKVTQSSRYLVKRTGEKVFLECVQDMDHENMFWYRQDPGLGLRLIYFSYDVKMKEKGDIPEGYSVSREKKERFSLILESASTNQTSMYLCASSLSNRRDGGQPQHFGDGTRLSIL.

At least ten counts were recorded for this clonotype. This chain links TRBV7-2 with TRBJ2-7; no firm D call. V dropped 5 bases and J dropped 2 bases, with 13 bases sitting between them. Germline V gives CDR1 SGHTA, CDR2 FQGNSA. The CDR3 has 14 residues. The CDR3 bases are TGTGCCAGCAGCCCCCGGGTGTCCACCTACGAGCAGTACTTC. This encodes CASSPRVSTYEQYF. The full variable domain, in which reference TRBV7-2 and TRBJ2-7 provide the parts outside the CDR3, is GAGVSQSPSNKVTEKGKDVELRCDPISGHTALYWYRQSLGQGLEFLIYFQGNSAPDKSGLPSDRFSAERTGGSVSTLTIQRTQQEDSAVYLCASSPRVSTYEQYFGPGTRLTVT.

J is TRBJ1-6 and V is TRBV30; D unresolved. CDR3 length: 18 amino acids. Trimming pared 6 bases from V and 10 bases from J, leaving 31 bases between. Germline V CDR1 and CDR2: GTSNPN, SVGIG (reference sequence). For the CDR3, the DNA is TGTGCCTGCCCGGGCGGTTCCACTTCCGTTGTGGCCGGCTCACCCCTCCACTTT. This encodes CACPGGSTSVVAGSPLHF.

This clonotype was counted at least ten times. This chain uses TRBV7-2 with TRBJ1-1, with no clear D. Trimming pared 7 bases from V and 11 bases from J, leaving 20 bases between. The CDR3 is 13 residues long. Germline CDR1 reads SGHTA; CDR2 reads FQGNSA. The CDR3 is CASTPLGPQEAFF. CDR3 nucleotides: TGTGCCAGCACCCCTCTAGGGCCCCAGGAGGCTTTCTTT.

In its sample, this clonotype was seen a few times. This rearrangement joins TRBV28 to TRBJ2-7; D gene uncertain. The CDR3 is 16 amino acids. V was pared by 5 bases and J by 0 bases, with 17 bases between. The germline gives CDR1 MDHEN, CDR2 SYDVKM. CDR3 protein: CASSPAGSTSSYEQYF. The CDR3 DNA follows: TGTGCCAGCAGTCCCGCAGGATCGACAAGCTCCTACGAGCAGTACTTC.

This clonotype was recorded at least ten times. The chain recombines TRBV2 with TRBJ2-7; 10 nucleotides match TRBD1. Germline V gene lookup returns CDR1 SNHLY and CDR2 FYNNEI. Trimming took 8 bases from V and 4 from J; bases not matched to a gene: 8. This CDR3 contains 14 residues. The CDR3 spells CASRPGTGVYEQYF. Written as DNA, the CDR3 is TGTGCCAGCCGACCGGGGACAGGGGTGTACGAGCAGTACTTC.